A single TCR beta chain is shown here with its context. No antigen is known for it. V was clipped by 5 bases and J by 7 bases, with 17 bases between them. This CDR3 has 13 residues. Germline-derived CDR1 and CDR2 are SQVTM and ANQGSEA. The data were taken from a study of Graves' ophthalmopathy and Graves' hyperthyroidism. Study information: Specimen type is peripheral blood, obtained at initial diagnosis before any treatment. Study outcomes and limitations: Ophthalmopathy was separated from stable hyperthyroidism by a 13-signature model with around 89% sensitivity and roughly 84% specificity.

Amplification targeted the TCR beta CDR3 regions, with RNA transcripts as the source material. Second-round multiplex PCR came after first-round RT-PCR with HTBI primers. MiXCR, applied by TCRdb to the multiplex PCR reads, yields one record per CDR3 protein. The sample includes 600,000 to 950,000 distinct CDR3 sequences, around 40% seen only once; the top ten take approximately 43%. The sequenced sample consisted of peripheral blood. This TCR was sampled from an adult man with Graves' ophthalmopathy. This chain connects TRBV29-1 to TRBJ1-1, with no clear D. The CDR3 nucleotides are TGCAGCGTTAGACGGGATTCAACTAATGAAGCTTTCTTT. It translates to CSVRRDSTNEAFF.